The next 20 T cell receptor beta chains were all read from a single sample in a study of T cells in Graves' hyperthyroidism and ophthalmopathy. Template material for amplifying TCR beta CDR3 regions consisted of RNA transcripts. TCR CDR3 underwent first-round RT-PCR with the HTBI primer set. TCRdb called the multiplex PCR reads again in MiXCR, with one record for every CDR3 protein. The table records around 580,000 distinct CDR3 sequences, approximately 44% of them present only once. The sample taken for sequencing was peripheral blood or thyroid tissue (not recorded which). These receptors all come from a woman under 30 with Graves' hyperthyroidism.

This clonotype was counted once. The CDR3 nucleotides read TGTGCCAGCAGTAGCCGACAGGGGGCAGTGTACGAGCAGTACTTC. Its translation: CASSSRQGAVYEQYF. This rearrangement joins TRBV12-3 or TRBV12-4 to TRBJ2-7; TRBD1 matches at 10 bases. The CDR3 is 15 residues long. Trimming at V came to 5 bases and at J to 4 bases, leaving 8 bases not matched to a gene.

CDR3 coding DNA: TGTGCCAGCAGCCAAGCGGGTGGAGGCTACACCTTC. This translates into CASSQAGGGYTF. The chain is built from TRBV12-3 or TRBV12-4 and TRBJ1-2; D uncertain. The CDR3 sequence is 12 residues long. V was trimmed by 6 bases and J by 8 bases, leaving 13 bases between them.

The chain joins TRBV7-9 to TRBJ2-7; TRBD2 matches 7 bases. CDR1 and CDR2 (germline): SEHNR, FQNEAQ (reference sequence). The junction had 13 bases not matched to a gene; V was cut back by 4 bases and J by 7 bases. The CDR3 runs to 15 residues. The CDR3 reads CASSSPKGGFNEQYF. CDR3 sequence (DNA): TGTGCCAGCAGCTCCCCCAAGGGAGGGTTCAATGAGCAGTACTTC.

The chain has TRBV20-1 and TRBJ2-7, with TRBD2 matching 12 bases. CDR1 is DFQATT, CDR2 SNEGSKA, per germline (reference sequence). V lost 6 bases to trimming and J lost 5 bases; unmatched junction nucleotides: 11. The CDR3 spans 15 residues. CDR3 loop: CSAYGLAGRPHEQYF. The DNA of the CDR3 is TGCAGTGCCTACGGACTAGCGGGACGTCCGCACGAGCAGTACTTC.

The gene calls are TRBV29-1 and TRBJ1-1, with TRBD1 matching 11 bases. V dropped 8 bases and J dropped 4; count of bases not matched to a gene: 3. The CDR3 has 12 amino acids. Germline V gene sequence: CDR1 SQVTM, CDR2 ANQGSEA. CDR3 residues: CSWGTGGTEAFF. The CDR3 region has the DNA TGCAGCTGGGGGACAGGGGGCACTGAAGCTTTCTTT. The full variable domain, in which reference TRBV29-1 and TRBJ1-1 provide the parts outside the CDR3, is SAVISQKPSRDICQRGTSLTIQCQVDSQVTMMFWYRQQPGQSLTLIATANQGSEATYESGFVIDKFPISRPNLTFSTLTVSNMSPEDSSIYLCSWGTGGTEAFFGQGTRLTVV.

This clonotype was counted at least ten times. The conserved final phenylalanine or tryptophan is absent from the CDR3, which likely points to a read error. No DNA is shown, since the ends of the CDR3 on it are uncertain; the CDR3 is the one TCRdb lists. The rearrangement links TRBV12-3 or TRBV12-4 to TRBJ2-7; the D call of TRBD1 is as the table states it, not checked on the DNA. The CDR3 comprises 13 residues, both ends counted. The CDR3 loop reads CASSLTPTGPIYY.

The count of this clonotype is one. This chain joins TRBV7-9 and TRBJ1-3; TRBD1 is a possible D gene (5 bases). The ends were cut back, 5 bases at V and 7 bases at J, with 9 bases in the middle. This CDR3 comprises 12 residues. In germline, CDR1 is SEHNR, CDR2 FQNEAQ (reference sequence). The DNA of the CDR3 is TGTGCCAGCAGCCGGGACTGGAACACCATATATTTT. Its protein product is CASSRDWNTIYF.

The sample holds many counts of this clonotype. The rearrangement uses TRBV7-3 and TRBJ2-6; 10 bases are a match to TRBD1. The CDR3 contains 18 residues. V lost 0 bases and J lost 4; bases outside the gene matches: 6. CDR1 is SGHTA, CDR2 FQGTGA, per germline. The CDR3 sequence is CASSLTGTGVPGANVLTF. Here the CDR3 DNA reads TGTGCCAGCAGCTTAACCGGGACAGGGGTGCCGGGGGCCAACGTCCTGACTTTC. The full variable domain, with the rest looked up from reference TRBV7-3 and TRBJ2-6, is GAGVSQTPSNKVTEKGKYVELRCDPISGHTALYWYRQSLGQGPEFLIYFQGTGAADDSGLPNDRFFAVRPEGSVSTLKIQRTERGDSAVYLCASSLTGTGVPGANVLTFGAGSRLTVL.

This clonotype has at least ten counts. The gene calls are TRBV6-6 and TRBJ1-3; D remains unclear. The CDR3 extends over 14 amino acids. CDR1 and CDR2 (germline): MNHNY, SVGAGI (reference sequence). Trimming cost V 2 bases and J 0 bases, with 5 bases left between them. The CDR3 bases are TGTGCCAGCAGTTACAAGGGCTCTGGAAACACCATATATTTT. Translated, it gives CASSYKGSGNTIYF.

This clonotype was counted many times. In DNA, the CDR3 is TGTGCCATCAGTGAGTCCCCTACAGGGGTCCTCCACTTT. Amino acids: CAISESPTGVLHF. This rearrangement joins TRBV10-3 to TRBJ1-6; 7 nucleotides agree with TRBD1. The CDR3 has 13 amino acids. Germline CDR1 is ENHRY and CDR2 is SYGVKD. V shed 0 bases and J 15 bases; nucleotides not matched to a gene: 5.

The genes are TRBV10-3 and TRBJ2-7; 14 nucleotides align to TRBD2. Germline CDR1 and CDR2: ENHRY and SYGVKD. CDR3 length equals 16 residues. V shed 4 bases and J 6 bases; nucleotides not matched to a gene: 8. As DNA, the CDR3 is TGTGCCATCAGTGCCCCGGGACTAGCGGGAGTTGGCGAGCAGTACTTC. It specifies CAISAPGLAGVGEQYF.

There are many counts of this clonotype. The chain recombines TRBV4-3 with TRBJ1-2, with D perhaps matching TRBD1 (5 bases). The V and J ends lost 6 bases and 0 bases respectively, with 14 bases between them. Looked up from germline, CDR1 is LGHNA and CDR2 is YSLEER. The CDR3 has 15 amino acids. The CDR3 loop is CASSPTALANYGYTF. The CDR3 bases are TGCGCCAGCAGTCCGACAGCTCTAGCTAACTATGGCTACACCTTC.

This clonotype has a count of ten or more. The chain joins TRBV7-9 to TRBJ1-2; no clear D gene. The germline V gene encodes CDR1 SEHNR and CDR2 FQNEAQ (reference sequence). This CDR3 is built from 13 residues. V was shortened by 6 bases and J by 4 bases, with 12 bases between the two germline ends. Here the CDR3 reads CASRGGELYGYTF. CDR3 coding DNA: TGTGCCAGCAGGGGAGGAGAGCTCTATGGCTACACCTTC.

V is TRBV7-2 and J is TRBJ1-1, with 10 bases aligning to TRBD1. Trimming took 5 bases from V and 6 from J; bases not matched to a gene: 15. The CDR3 consists of 17 residues. CDR1 SGHTA and CDR2 FQGNSA come from the germline V gene. The CDR3 region has the DNA TGTGCCAGCAGCGTCCCTAGCGGACAGGGGGTACCCTCTGAAGCTTTCTTT. Amino acid sequence: CASSVPSGQGVPSEAFF.

The V gene is TRBV14, the J gene TRBJ1-6, with 8 bases that match TRBD1. The CDR3 runs to 16 residues. The V gene end was trimmed by 2 bases and the J gene end by 9 bases; junction bases not matched to a gene: 9. Germline assignment: CDR1 SGHDN and CDR2 FVKESK. CDR3 DNA: TGTGCCAGCAGCCAACTGACAGGGGCTTTGGGTTCACCCCTCCACTTT. This encodes CASSQLTGALGSPLHF. The variable domain in full, completed from reference TRBV14 and TRBJ1-6, reads EAGVTQFPSHSVIEKGQTVTLRCDPISGHDNLYWYRRVMGKEIKFLLHFVKESKQDESGMPNNRFLAERTGGTYSTLKVQPAELEDSGVYFCASSQLTGALGSPLHFGNGTRLTVT.

In its sample, this clonotype was seen many times. The V gene is TRBV5-1, the J gene TRBJ2-7; perhaps TRBD2 as D (5 bases). The CDR3 extends over 14 amino acids. CDR1 and CDR2 from the germline V gene are SGHRS and YFSETQ. V lost 8 bases to trimming and J lost 3 bases, with 18 bases between them. DNA for the CDR3: TGCGCCAGTAGAAACTCCTCCCGGGACTACGAGCAGTACTTC. Translated: CASRNSSRDYEQYF.

This clonotype was seen many times. The rearrangement joins TRBV20-1 to TRBJ2-2, with TRBD2 as a possible D gene (5 bases). The germline V and J ends were trimmed by 3 bases and 0 bases, with 8 bases remaining between them. This CDR3 region has 14 residues. Germline values: CDR1 DFQATT, CDR2 SNEGSKA (reference sequence). CDR3 region: CSASRAANTGELFF. CDR3 in DNA: TGCAGTGCTAGTCGAGCGGCGAACACCGGGGAGCTGTTTTTT.

On this clonotype: It is likely a read error, because the conserved phenylalanine at the end of the CDR3 is missing. Because the CDR3's place on the DNA is in doubt, the DNA is left out and the CDR3 is given as listed by TCRdb. This rearrangement joins TRBV24-1 to TRBJ2-7; the DNA was not used to check the table's D call, TRBD2. Including both end residues, the CDR3 is 14 amino acids long. Germline CDR1 reads KGHDR; CDR2 reads SFDVKD. The CDR3 spells CATSDPEGLAGVYT.

This clonotype was counted at least ten times. The V gene is TRBV7-2, the J gene TRBJ1-3; a possible D gene is TRBD1 (5 bases). Germline CDR1 SGHTA, CDR2 FQGNSA. The CDR3 extends over 12 amino acids. V was trimmed by 5 bases and J by 10 bases, leaving 12 bases between them. CDR3 in DNA: TGTGCCAGCAGCAAAGCCGGGGGTACCATATATTTT. This encodes CASSKAGGTIYF.

This clonotype occurred many times. The CDR3 DNA reads TGTGCCAGCAGCGGGTATTCGAGTGTAAATAGCAATCAGCCCCAGCATTTT. Translating it yields CASSGYSSVNSNQPQHF. This sequence joins TRBV7-2 and TRBJ1-5; D gene uncertain. From germline, CDR1 is SGHTA and CDR2 FQGNSA. This CDR3 is built from 17 residues. Trimming took off 5 bases at V and 0 bases at J, with 17 bases between the two ends.